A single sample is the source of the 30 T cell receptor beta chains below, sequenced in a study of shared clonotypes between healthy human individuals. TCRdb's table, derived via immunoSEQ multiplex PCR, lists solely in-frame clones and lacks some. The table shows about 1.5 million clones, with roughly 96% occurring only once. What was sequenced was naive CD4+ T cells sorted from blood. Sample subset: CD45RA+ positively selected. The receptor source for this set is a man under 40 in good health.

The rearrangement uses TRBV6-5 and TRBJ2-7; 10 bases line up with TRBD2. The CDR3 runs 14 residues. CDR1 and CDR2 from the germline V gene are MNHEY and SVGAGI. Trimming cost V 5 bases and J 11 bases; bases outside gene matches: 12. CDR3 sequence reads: CASSPSGLAWPEYF. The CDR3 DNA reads TGTGCCAGCAGTCCTTCGGGACTAGCGTGGCCCGAGTACTTC.

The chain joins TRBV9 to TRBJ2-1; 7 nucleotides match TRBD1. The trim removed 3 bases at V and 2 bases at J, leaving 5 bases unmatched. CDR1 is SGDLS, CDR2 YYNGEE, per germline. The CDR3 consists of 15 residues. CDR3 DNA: TGTGCCAGCAGCGCTAACAGGGGTGCCTACAATGAGCAGTTCTTC. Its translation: CASSANRGAYNEQFF.

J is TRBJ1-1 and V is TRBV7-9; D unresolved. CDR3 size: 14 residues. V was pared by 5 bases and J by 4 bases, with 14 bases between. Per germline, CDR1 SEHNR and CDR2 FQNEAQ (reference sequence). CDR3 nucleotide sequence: TGTGCCAGCAGCCTTCGTCAGGTTCGCACTGAAGCTTTCTTT. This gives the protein CASSLRQVRTEAFF. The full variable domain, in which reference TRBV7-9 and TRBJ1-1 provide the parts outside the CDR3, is DTGVSQNPRHKITKRGQNVTFRCDPISEHNRLYWYRQTLGQGPEFLTYFQNEAQLEKSRLLSDRFSAERPKGSFSTLEIQRTEQGDSAMYLCASSLRQVRTEAFFGQGTRLTVV.

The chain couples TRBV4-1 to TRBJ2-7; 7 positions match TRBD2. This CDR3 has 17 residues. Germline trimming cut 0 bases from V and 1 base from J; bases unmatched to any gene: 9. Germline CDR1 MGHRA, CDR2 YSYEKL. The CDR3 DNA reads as TGCGCCAGCAGCCAAGATAACCCGGGACTACCTTCCTACGAGCAGTACTTC. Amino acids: CASSQDNPGLPSYEQYF.

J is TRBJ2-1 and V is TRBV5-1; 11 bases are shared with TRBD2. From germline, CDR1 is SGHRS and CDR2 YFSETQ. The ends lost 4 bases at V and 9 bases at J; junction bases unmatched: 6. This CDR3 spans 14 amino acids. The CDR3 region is CASSVLAGAIEQFF. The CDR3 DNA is TGCGCCAGCAGCGTACTAGCGGGAGCTATTGAGCAGTTCTTC.

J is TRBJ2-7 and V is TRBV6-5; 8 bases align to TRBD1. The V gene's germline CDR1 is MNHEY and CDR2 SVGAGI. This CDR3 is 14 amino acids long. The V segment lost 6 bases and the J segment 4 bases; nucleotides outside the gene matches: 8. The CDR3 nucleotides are TGTGCCAGCAGCCCAGGACAGGGACTTTACGAGCAGTACTTC. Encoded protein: CASSPGQGLYEQYF.

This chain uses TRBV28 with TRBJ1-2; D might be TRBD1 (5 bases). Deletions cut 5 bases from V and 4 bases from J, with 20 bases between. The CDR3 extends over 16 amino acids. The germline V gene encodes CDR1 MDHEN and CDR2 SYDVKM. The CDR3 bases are TGTGCCAGCAGTCCCAAGGGGACTATTTTCTTCTATGGCTACACCTTC. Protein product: CASSPKGTIFFYGYTF.

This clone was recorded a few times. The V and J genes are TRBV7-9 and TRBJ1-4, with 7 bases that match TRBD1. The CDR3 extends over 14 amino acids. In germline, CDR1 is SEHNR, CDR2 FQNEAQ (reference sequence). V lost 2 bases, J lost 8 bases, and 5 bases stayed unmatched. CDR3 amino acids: CASSLRQGGEKLFF. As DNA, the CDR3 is TGTGCCAGCAGCTTACGACAGGGTGGAGAAAAACTGTTTTTT.

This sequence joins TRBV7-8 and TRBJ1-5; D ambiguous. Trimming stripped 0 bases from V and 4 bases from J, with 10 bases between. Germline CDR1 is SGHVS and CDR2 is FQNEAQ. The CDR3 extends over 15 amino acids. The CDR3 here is CASSLANLANQPQHF. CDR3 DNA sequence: TGTGCCAGCAGCTTAGCAAACCTGGCTAATCAGCCCCAGCATTTT.

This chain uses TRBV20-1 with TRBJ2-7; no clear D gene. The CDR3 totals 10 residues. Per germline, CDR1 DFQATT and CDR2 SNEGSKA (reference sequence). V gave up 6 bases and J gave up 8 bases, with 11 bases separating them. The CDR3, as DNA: TGCAGTGCCAAAATGCTCAAGCAGTACTTC. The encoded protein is CSAKMLKQYF.

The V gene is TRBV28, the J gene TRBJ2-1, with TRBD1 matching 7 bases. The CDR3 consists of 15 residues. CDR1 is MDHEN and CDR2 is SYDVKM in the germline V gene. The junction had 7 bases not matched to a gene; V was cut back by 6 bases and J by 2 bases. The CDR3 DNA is TGTGCCAGCAGGGAAATCGGGACAGCCTACAATGAGCAGTTCTTC. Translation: CASREIGTAYNEQFF.

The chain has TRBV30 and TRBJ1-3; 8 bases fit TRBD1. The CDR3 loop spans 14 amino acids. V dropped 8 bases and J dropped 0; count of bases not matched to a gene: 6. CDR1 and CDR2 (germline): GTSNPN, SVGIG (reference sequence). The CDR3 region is CARGTGGSGNTIYF. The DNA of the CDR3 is TGTGCCCGGGGTACAGGGGGCTCTGGAAACACCATATATTTT.

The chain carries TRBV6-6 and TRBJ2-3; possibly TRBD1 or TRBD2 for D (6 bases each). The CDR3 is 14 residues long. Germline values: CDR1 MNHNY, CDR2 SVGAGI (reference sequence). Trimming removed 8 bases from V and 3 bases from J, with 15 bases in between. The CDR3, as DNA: TGTGCCAGCCGAGGGGGAGGACGGACAGATACGCAGTATTTT. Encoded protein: CASRGGGRTDTQYF.

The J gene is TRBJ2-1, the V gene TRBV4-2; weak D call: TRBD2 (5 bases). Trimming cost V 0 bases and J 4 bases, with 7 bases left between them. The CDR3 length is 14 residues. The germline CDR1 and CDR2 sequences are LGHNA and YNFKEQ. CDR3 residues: CASSQEAVYNEQFF. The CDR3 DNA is TGTGCCAGCAGCCAAGAAGCGGTATACAATGAGCAGTTCTTC.

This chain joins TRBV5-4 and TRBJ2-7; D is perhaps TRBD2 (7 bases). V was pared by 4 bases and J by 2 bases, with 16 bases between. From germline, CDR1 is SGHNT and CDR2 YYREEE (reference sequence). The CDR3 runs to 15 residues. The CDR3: CASSPRGGPTYEQYF. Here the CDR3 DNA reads TGTGCCAGCAGCCCGCGCGGGGGCCCTACCTACGAGCAGTACTTC.

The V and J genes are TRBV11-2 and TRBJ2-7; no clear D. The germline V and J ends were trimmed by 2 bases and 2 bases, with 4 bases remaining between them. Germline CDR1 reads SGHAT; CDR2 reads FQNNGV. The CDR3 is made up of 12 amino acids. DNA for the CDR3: TGTGCCAGCAGCTTAACCCCCTACGAGCAGTACTTC. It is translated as CASSLTPYEQYF.

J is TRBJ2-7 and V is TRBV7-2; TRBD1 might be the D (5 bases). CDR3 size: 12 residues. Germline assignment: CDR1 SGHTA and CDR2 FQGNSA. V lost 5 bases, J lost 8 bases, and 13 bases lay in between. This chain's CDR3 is CASSPKGLQQYF. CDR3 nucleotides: TGTGCCAGCAGCCCGAAGGGGCTACAGCAGTACTTC.

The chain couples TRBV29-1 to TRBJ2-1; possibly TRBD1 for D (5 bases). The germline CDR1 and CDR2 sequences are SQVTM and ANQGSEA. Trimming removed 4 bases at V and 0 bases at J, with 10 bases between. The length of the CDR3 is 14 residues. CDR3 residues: CSVGQLFSYNEQFF. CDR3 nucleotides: TGCAGCGTTGGACAGCTCTTCTCCTACAATGAGCAGTTCTTC.

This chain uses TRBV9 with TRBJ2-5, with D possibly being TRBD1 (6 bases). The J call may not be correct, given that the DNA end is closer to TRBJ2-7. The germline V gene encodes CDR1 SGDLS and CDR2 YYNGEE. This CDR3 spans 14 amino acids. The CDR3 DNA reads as TGTGCCAGCAGCTCCCTCTCACAGGGATACGAGCAGTACTTC. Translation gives CASSSLSQGYEQYF.

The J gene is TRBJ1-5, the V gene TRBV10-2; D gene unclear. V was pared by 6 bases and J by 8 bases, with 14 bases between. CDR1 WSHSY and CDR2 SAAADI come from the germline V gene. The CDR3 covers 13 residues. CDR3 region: CASRGLASEPQHF. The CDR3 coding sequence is TGCGCCAGCAGGGGTTTGGCTTCGGAGCCCCAGCATTTT.

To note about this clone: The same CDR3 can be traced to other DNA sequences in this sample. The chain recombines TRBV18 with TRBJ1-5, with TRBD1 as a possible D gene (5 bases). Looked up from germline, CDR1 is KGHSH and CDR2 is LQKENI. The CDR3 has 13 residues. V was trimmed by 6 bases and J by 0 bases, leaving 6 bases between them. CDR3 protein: CASSRDSNQPQHF. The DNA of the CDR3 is TGTGCCAGCTCCAGGGATAGCAATCAGCCCCAGCATTTT.

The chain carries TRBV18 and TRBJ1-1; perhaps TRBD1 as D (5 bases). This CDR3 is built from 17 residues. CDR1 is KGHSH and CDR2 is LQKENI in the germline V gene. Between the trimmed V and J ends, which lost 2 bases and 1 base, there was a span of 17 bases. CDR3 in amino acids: CASSPLSGGRGNTEAFF. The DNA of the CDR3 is TGTGCCAGCTCACCATTATCCGGGGGAAGGGGGAACACTGAAGCTTTCTTT.

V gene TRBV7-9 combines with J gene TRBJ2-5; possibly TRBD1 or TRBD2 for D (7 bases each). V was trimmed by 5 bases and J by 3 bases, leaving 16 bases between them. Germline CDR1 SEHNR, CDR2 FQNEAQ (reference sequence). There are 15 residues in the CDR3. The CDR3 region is CASSPSRGGKETQYF. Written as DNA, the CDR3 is TGTGCCAGCAGCCCCAGCAGGGGGGGCAAAGAGACCCAGTACTTC.

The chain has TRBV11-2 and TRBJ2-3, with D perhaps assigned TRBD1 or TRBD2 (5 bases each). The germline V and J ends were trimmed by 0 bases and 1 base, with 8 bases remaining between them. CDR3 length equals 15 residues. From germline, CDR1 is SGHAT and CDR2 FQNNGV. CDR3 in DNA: TGTGCCAGCAGCTTAGATGGGACGGGCACAGATACGCAGTATTTT. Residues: CASSLDGTGTDTQYF.

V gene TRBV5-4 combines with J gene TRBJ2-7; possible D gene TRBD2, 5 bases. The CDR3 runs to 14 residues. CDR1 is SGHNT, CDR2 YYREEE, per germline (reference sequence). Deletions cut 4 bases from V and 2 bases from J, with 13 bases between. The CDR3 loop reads CASSGLYRTYEQYF. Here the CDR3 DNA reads TGTGCCAGCAGCGGACTTTACCGTACCTACGAGCAGTACTTC.

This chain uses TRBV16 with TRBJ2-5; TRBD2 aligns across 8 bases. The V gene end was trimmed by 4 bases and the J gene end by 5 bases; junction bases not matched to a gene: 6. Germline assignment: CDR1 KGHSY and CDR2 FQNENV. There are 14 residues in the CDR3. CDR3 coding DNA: TGTGCCAGCAGCCCCCATGGCGGGAGGGAGACCCAGTACTTC. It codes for CASSPHGGRETQYF.

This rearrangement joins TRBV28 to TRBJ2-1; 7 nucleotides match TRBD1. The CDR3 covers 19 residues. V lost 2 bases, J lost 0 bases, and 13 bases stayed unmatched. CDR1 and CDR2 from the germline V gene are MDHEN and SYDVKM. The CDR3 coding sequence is TGTGCCAGCAGTTTAGACAGGGTAGGAATGAGACCCTCCTACAATGAGCAGTTCTTC. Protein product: CASSLDRVGMRPSYNEQFF.

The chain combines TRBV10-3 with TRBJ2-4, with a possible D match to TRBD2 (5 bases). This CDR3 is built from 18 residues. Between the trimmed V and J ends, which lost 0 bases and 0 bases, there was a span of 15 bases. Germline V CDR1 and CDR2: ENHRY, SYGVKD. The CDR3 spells CAISESIAPGIAKNIQYF. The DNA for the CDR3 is TGTGCCATCAGTGAGTCCATTGCCCCGGGGATAGCCAAAAACATTCAGTACTTC.

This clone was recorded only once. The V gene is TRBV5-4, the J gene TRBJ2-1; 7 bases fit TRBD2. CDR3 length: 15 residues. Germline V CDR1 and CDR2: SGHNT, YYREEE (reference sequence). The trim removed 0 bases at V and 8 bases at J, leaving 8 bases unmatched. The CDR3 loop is CASSLVGGSSHEQFF. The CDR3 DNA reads TGTGCCAGCAGCTTGGTTGGCGGGAGCTCCCATGAGCAGTTCTTC.

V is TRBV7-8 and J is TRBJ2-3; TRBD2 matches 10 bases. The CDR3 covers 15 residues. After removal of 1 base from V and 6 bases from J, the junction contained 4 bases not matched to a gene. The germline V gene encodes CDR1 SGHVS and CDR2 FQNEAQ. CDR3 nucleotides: TGTGCCAGCAGCTTAGTGGCTAGCGGGAGTGATACGCAGTATTTT. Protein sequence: CASSLVASGSDTQYF.